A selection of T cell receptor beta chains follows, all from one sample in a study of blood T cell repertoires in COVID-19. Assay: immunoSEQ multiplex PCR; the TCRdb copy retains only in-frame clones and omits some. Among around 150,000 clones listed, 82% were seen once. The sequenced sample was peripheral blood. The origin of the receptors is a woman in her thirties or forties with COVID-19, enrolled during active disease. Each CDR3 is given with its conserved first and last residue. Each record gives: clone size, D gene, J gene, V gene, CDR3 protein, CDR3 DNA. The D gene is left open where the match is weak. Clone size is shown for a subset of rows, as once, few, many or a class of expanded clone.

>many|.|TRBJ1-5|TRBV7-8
CASSLGGAGLSQPQHF
TGTGCCAGCAGCTTAGGCGGTGCAGGGTTGAGCCAGCCCCAGCATTTT
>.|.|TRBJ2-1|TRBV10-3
CATSIVTNSYNEQFF
TGTGCCACCTCCATCGTTACTAACTCCTACAATGAGCAGTTCTTC
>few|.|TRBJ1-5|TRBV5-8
CASSLAGFSNQPQHF
TGTGCCAGCAGCTTGGCAGGGTTTAGCAATCAGCCCCAGCATTTT
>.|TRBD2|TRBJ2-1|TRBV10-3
CAISESVRRTSGRNEQFF
TGTGCCATCAGTGAGTCCGTAAGAAGGACTAGCGGGAGGAATGAGCAGTTCTTC
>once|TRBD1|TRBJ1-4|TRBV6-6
CASSLPGQGSREKLFF
TGTGCCAGCAGTCTACCCGGACAGGGCTCTCGTGAAAAACTGTTTTTT
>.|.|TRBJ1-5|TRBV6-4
CASLRAQGAEQPQHF
TGTGCCAGCCTTCGCGCGCAGGGTGCCGAACAGCCCCAGCATTTT
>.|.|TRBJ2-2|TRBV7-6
CASSGYRNTGELFF
TGTGCCAGCAGCGGATACAGGAACACCGGGGAGCTGTTTTTT
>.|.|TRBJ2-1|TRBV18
CASSPSRDNEQFF
TGTGCCAGCTCACCCAGCAGGGACAATGAGCAGTTCTTC
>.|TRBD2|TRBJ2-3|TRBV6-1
CASSEGLSGGITDTQYF
TGTGCCAGCAGTGAAGGGCTTAGCGGGGGGATTACAGATACGCAGTATTTT
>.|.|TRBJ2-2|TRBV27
CASSLRWTNTGELFF
TGTGCCAGCAGTTTAAGGTGGACAAACACCGGGGAGCTGTTTTTT
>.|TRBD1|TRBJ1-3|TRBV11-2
CASSPRTGITSPGNTIYF
TGTGCCAGCAGTCCCCGGACAGGGATAACCTCACCTGGAAACACCATATATTTT
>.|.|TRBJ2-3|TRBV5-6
CASSLWTGYSTDTQYF
TGTGCCAGCAGCTTGTGGACTGGCTATAGCACAGATACGCAGTATTTT
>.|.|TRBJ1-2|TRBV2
CASSRGWGYGYTF
TGTGCCAGCAGCAGGGGTTGGGGCTATGGCTACACCTTC
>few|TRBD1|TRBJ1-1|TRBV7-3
CASSPGQVNTEAFF
TGTGCCAGCAGCCCCGGACAGGTGAACACTGAAGCTTTCTTT
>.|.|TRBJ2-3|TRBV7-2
CASSAEQGRVTDTQYF
TGTGCCAGCAGCGCGGAACAGGGTCGCGTAACAGATACGCAGTATTTT
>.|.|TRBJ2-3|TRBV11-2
CASNLRRGSETQYF
TGTGCCAGCAACCTGAGGAGAGGGAGTGAAACGCAGTATTTT
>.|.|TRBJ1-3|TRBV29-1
CSVSGNSGNTIYF
TGCAGCGTTTCAGGAAACTCTGGAAACACCATATATTTT
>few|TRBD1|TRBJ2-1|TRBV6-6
CASTSPGTGLVNEQFF
TGTGCCAGCACCTCCCCCGGGACAGGGTTAGTCAATGAGCAGTTCTTC
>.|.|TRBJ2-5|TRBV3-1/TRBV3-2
CASSQGSGVQTQYF
TGTGCCAGCAGCCAAGGATCGGGAGTGCAGACCCAGTACTTC
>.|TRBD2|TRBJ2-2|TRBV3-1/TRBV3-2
CASSQGGSGTGELFF
TGTGCCAGCAGCCAAGGCGGGAGTGGAACCGGGGAGCTGTTTTTT
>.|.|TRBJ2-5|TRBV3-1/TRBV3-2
CASSPGGPAQETQYF
TGTGCCAGCAGCCCGGGGGGCCCAGCCCAAGAGACCCAGTACTTC
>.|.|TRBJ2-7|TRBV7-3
CASSLRQGYEQYF
TGTGCCAGCAGCTTAAGGCAGGGCTACGAGCAGTACTTC
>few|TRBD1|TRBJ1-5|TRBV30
CAWGGQGSQPQHF
TGTGCCTGGGGGGGACAGGGTAGTCAGCCCCAGCATTTT
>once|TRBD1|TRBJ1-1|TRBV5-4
CASSTGGDNTEAFF
TGTGCCAGCTCGACAGGGGGCGATAACACTGAAGCTTTCTTT
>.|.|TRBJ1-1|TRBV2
CASRTQGHTEAFF
TGTGCCAGCAGGACTCAGGGGCACACTGAAGCTTTCTTT
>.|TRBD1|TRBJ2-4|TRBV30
CAWSVQAGGIQYF
TGTGCCTGGAGTGTTCAGGCAGGGGGCATTCAGTACTTC
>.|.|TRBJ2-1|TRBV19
CASSIPQQVSMDNEQFF
TGTGCCAGTAGTATCCCCCAACAGGTTTCGATGGACAATGAGCAGTTCTTC
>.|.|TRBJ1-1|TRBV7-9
CASSLSGPGDTEAFF
TGTGCCAGCAGCTTATCTGGGCCAGGGGACACTGAAGCTTTCTTT
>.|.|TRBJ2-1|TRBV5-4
CASSTDGEQFF
TGTGCCAGCAGCACAGACGGCGAGCAGTTCTTC
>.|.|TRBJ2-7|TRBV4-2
CASSQDPRGRGYEQYF
TGTGCCAGCAGCCAAGATCCGCGCGGCCGGGGCTACGAGCAGTACTTC
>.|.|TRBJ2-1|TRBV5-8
CASRALYNEQFF
TGTGCCAGCAGAGCCCTCTACAATGAGCAGTTCTTC
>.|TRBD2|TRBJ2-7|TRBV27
CASRLAGTYEQYF
TGTGCCAGCCGACTAGCGGGGACCTACGAGCAGTACTTC
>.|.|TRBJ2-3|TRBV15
CATSRGSGTDTQYF
TGTGCCACCAGCAGAGGCTCGGGCACAGATACGCAGTATTTT
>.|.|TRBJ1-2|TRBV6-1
CASSEYRTYGYTF
TGTGCCAGCAGTGAGTACAGAACGTATGGCTACACCTTC
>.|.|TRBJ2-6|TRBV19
CASTVKGLESGANVLTF
TGTGCCAGTACTGTTAAGGGGCTAGAGTCTGGGGCCAACGTCCTGACTTTC
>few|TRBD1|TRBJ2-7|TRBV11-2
CASSQGTGGFQSYEQYF
TGTGCCAGCAGCCAGGGGACAGGGGGCTTTCAGTCCTACGAGCAGTACTTC
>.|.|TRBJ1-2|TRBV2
CASVGRGDPGKHGYTF
TGTGCCAGCGTCGGGAGAGGGGATCCGGGAAAACATGGCTACACCTTC
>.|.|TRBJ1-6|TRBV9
CASSGTGGMGSPLHF
TGTGCCAGCAGCGGGACCGGGGGGATGGGTTCACCCCTCCACTTT
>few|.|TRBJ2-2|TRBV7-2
CASSGSGFTGELFF
TGTGCCAGCAGCGGTTCAGGGTTCACCGGGGAGCTGTTTTTT
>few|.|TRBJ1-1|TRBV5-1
CASSVQGFEAFF
TGCGCCAGCAGCGTACAGGGCTTTGAAGCTTTCTTT
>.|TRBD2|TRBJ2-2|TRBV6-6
CASSYRLAGGTGELFF
TGTGCCAGCAGTTATAGGCTGGCGGGAGGCACCGGGGAGCTGTTTTTT
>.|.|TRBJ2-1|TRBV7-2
CASSLGSLEGGQFF
TGTGCCAGCAGCTTAGGAAGCCTAGAGGGCGGGCAGTTCTTC
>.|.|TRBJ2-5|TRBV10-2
CASSLRGSEETQYF
TGCGCCAGCAGTCTCAGGGGTTCGGAAGAGACCCAGTACTTC
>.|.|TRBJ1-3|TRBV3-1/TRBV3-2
CASSFVGRSGNTIYF
TGTGCCAGCAGCTTTGTTGGCAGATCTGGAAACACCATATATTTT
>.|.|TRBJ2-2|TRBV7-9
CASSLTRQGRTELFF
TGTGCCAGCAGCTTAACCCGGCAGGGCCGGACGGAGCTGTTTTTT
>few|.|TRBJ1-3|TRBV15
CATSRDLSGSGNTIYF
TGTGCCACCAGCAGAGATCTTAGCGGCTCTGGAAACACCATATATTTT
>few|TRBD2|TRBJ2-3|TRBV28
CASSLTSGRTDTQYF
TGTGCCAGCAGTTTGACTAGCGGGAGGACAGATACGCAGTATTTT
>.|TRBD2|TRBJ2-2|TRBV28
CVTLGTSETGELFF
TGTGTTACGCTTGGGACTAGTGAGACCGGGGAGCTGTTTTTT
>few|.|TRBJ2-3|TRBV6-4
CASSDSAGTTDTQYF
TGTGCCAGCAGTGACTCGGCGGGAACCACAGATACGCAGTATTTT
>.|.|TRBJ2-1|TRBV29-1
CSVGGVGGVGNEQFF
TGCAGCGTTGGTGGCGTGGGCGGGGTTGGTAATGAGCAGTTCTTC